What follows are 22 T cell receptor beta chains derived from one specimen sequenced in a study of T-cell memory formation after mild COVID-19 (dated by TCRdb to the early 2020s). The protocol used for the library was 5' RACE. Instrument on record: Illumina NovaSeq 6000. TCRdb took the public reads, trimmed them with fastp at Q25, ran MiXCR for clone calling and kept in-frame beta chains. Rows are unified per CDR3 protein, each entry keeping the most common DNA and genes. This sample comprises 200,000 to 250,000 distinct CDR3 sequences, around a tenth of them detected only once. 22% of the sample is held by the ten biggest clonotypes. Sample: PBMCs or a T cell subset sorted from them (not recorded which). The receptors here all came from a young man who had mild COVID-19 (a few samples of this study predate the infection). The sample titles of this study are shuffled in the database, so cell type and time point are left out; the donor was told from shared clones.

This clonotype has a handful of counts. V usage is TRBV7-9 and J usage is TRBJ2-5; no firm D call. Germline values: CDR1 SEHNR, CDR2 FQNEAQ (reference sequence). The CDR3 is 15 amino acids. The ends were cut back, 3 bases at V and 2 bases at J, with 13 bases in the middle. CDR3 DNA sequence: TGTGCCAGCAGCTTGTCCGAGGCAACTCAAGAGACCCAGTACTTC. Translating it yields CASSLSEATQETQYF.

Many counts were recorded for this clonotype. This chain uses TRBV7-9 with TRBJ1-2; TRBD1 matches at 9 bases. CDR1 SEHNR and CDR2 FQNEAQ come from the germline V gene (reference sequence). The V and J ends lost 4 bases and 7 bases, in that order; junction bases with no gene match: 1. The CDR3 length is 12 residues. CDR3 sequence: CASSSTGGGYTF. The CDR3, as DNA: TGTGCCAGCAGCTCGACAGGGGGTGGCTACACCTTC.

The chain is built from TRBV5-1 and TRBJ1-5, with a tentative D call TRBD1 (5 bases). The CDR3 is 15 residues long. The V and J ends lost 3 bases and 9 bases respectively, with 19 bases between them. Germline CDR1 is SGHRS and CDR2 is YFSETQ. The CDR3 DNA reads TGCGCCAGCAGCTCTGGCCCCGGGACCGCCTGGCCCCAGCATTTT. It yields the protein CASSSGPGTAWPQHF. Using reference TRBV5-1 and TRBJ1-5 for the parts outside the CDR3, the full variable domain is KAGVTQTPRYLIKTRGQQVTLSCSPISGHRSVSWYQQTPGQGLQFLFEYFSETQRNKGNFPGRFSGRQFSNSRSEMNVSTLELGDSALYLCASSSGPGTAWPQHFGDGTRLSIL.

This clonotype was observed a few times. The chain links TRBV4-3 to TRBJ2-5; perhaps TRBD1 as D (5 bases). The germline V and J ends were trimmed by 0 bases and 5 bases, with 10 bases remaining between them. Germline CDR1 LGHNA, CDR2 YSLEER. The CDR3 is 14 residues long. The CDR3 DNA reads as TGCGCCAGCAGCCAAGAAAGGGGTTGGGAGACCCAGTACTTC. Encoded protein: CASSQERGWETQYF.

The J gene is TRBJ1-3, the V gene TRBV4-1; the D is unclear. Trimming pared 3 bases from V and 4 bases from J, leaving 7 bases between. There are 13 residues in the CDR3. CDR1 is MGHRA, CDR2 YSYEKL, per germline. CDR3 sequence reads: CASSHDPGNTIYF. CDR3 coding DNA: TGCGCCAGCAGCCATGACCCAGGAAACACCATATATTTT.

The table lists this clonotype with a few counts. The rearrangement links TRBV4-2 to TRBJ2-1, with 8 nucleotides matching TRBD2. V lost 5 bases to trimming and J lost 4 bases; unmatched junction nucleotides: 10. The CDR3 covers 16 residues. The germline V gene has CDR1 LGHNA and CDR2 YNFKEQ. The CDR3 nucleotides read TGTGCCAGCAGCTCCCCTCGGGCTAGCGGGTACAATGAGCAGTTCTTC. It is translated as CASSSPRASGYNEQFF.

This clonotype was seen a few times. The chain carries TRBV5-1 and TRBJ2-3; D not resolved. Trimming shortened V by 8 bases and J by 4 bases, and 17 bases separated the two germline ends. The CDR3 consists of 14 residues. The germline V gene has CDR1 SGHRS and CDR2 YFSETQ. The CDR3 spells CASMAGSMADTQYF. CDR3 nucleotides: TGCGCCAGTATGGCAGGAAGTATGGCAGATACGCAGTATTTT.

This chain joins TRBV14 and TRBJ1-5; no reliable D call. Germline V gives CDR1 SGHDN, CDR2 FVKESK. V lost 1 base to trimming and J lost 9 bases, with 10 bases between them. The CDR3 totals 13 residues. CDR3 coding DNA: TGTGCCAGCAGCCAAGGAGCCTGGCGGCCCCAGCATTTT. It translates to CASSQGAWRPQHF.

In this sample, this clonotype turned up a few times. This chain connects TRBV5-1 to TRBJ2-2; D gene unclear. Trimming left V 0 bases short and J 0 bases short, with 9 bases between. The CDR3 runs to 16 residues. Germline-derived CDR1 and CDR2 are SGHRS and YFSETQ. CDR3 loop: CASSLEPLTNTGELFF. In DNA, the CDR3 is TGCGCCAGCAGCTTGGAGCCGCTTACGAACACCGGGGAGCTGTTTTTT.

This clonotype was picked up a small number of times. V usage is TRBV7-2 and J usage is TRBJ1-4; 8 bases are a match to TRBD1. The CDR3 runs to 16 residues. The V gene end was trimmed by 5 bases and the J gene end by 1 base; junction bases not matched to a gene: 6. Germline CDR1 and CDR2: SGHTA and FQGNSA. The chain's CDR3 is CASSPGQGRTNEKLFF. Written as DNA, the CDR3 is TGTGCCAGCAGCCCCGGACAGGGAAGAACTAATGAAAAACTGTTTTTT.

The genes are TRBV15 and TRBJ1-5, with D hard to call. The germline V gene encodes CDR1 LNHNV and CDR2 YYDKDF (reference sequence). V shed 0 bases and J shed 0 bases, with 9 bases lying between them. CDR3 length: 16 residues. CDR3 amino acids: CATSRDRAYSNQPQHF. The CDR3 DNA reads as TGTGCCACCAGCAGAGATCGAGCCTATAGCAATCAGCCCCAGCATTTT.

This clonotype has only a few counts. Here the CDR3 DNA reads TGTGCCAGCATGACGAGCGATACGCAGTATTTT. Protein sequence: CASMTSDTQYF. This chain connects TRBV12-3 or TRBV12-4 to TRBJ2-3; D not certain. V lost 7 bases and J lost 6, with 8 bases in between. This CDR3 comprises 11 residues.

This clonotype showed up many times. The J gene is TRBJ2-4, the V gene TRBV7-2, with 7 bases matching TRBD2. Germline values: CDR1 SGHTA, CDR2 FQGNSA. CDR3 length equals 16 residues. Trimming removed 4 bases from V and 3 bases from J; junction bases left unmatched: 9. This CDR3 reads CASSSLGWEGKNIQYF. The CDR3 coding sequence is TGTGCCAGCAGCTCCCTAGGTTGGGAGGGCAAAAACATTCAGTACTTC.

This clonotype has a count of ten or more. The gene calls are TRBV12-3 or TRBV12-4 and TRBJ2-7; 7 positions agree with TRBD1. V shed 6 bases and J 0 bases; nucleotides not matched to a gene: 2. CDR3 size: 13 residues. The CDR3 protein is CASRTGSSYEQYF. DNA for the CDR3: TGTGCCAGCAGGACAGGGAGCTCCTACGAGCAGTACTTC.

In its sample, this clonotype was seen a few times. This chain connects TRBV25-1 to TRBJ2-7; 7 bases are a match to TRBD1. The CDR3 covers 14 residues. Germline assignment: CDR1 MGHDK and CDR2 SYGVNS. Trimming cost V 6 bases and J 5 bases; bases outside gene matches: 10. The DNA of the CDR3 is TGTGCCAGCAGGAAGGGGGCGAAACTGGACGAGCAGTACTTC. Amino acid sequence: CASRKGAKLDEQYF.

This clonotype occurred many times. The chain joins TRBV7-3 to TRBJ2-1; 11 bases line up with TRBD2. The CDR3 contains 15 residues. V shed 1 base, J shed 6 bases, and the junction held 2 bases outside the gene matches. The V gene's germline CDR1 is SGHTA and CDR2 FQGTGA. The CDR3 reads CASSLRTSGPNEQFF. The CDR3 nucleotides are TGTGCCAGCAGCTTAAGGACTAGCGGGCCCAATGAGCAGTTCTTC.

The chain combines TRBV7-2 with TRBJ1-1, with a tentative D call TRBD1 (5 bases). CDR3 length equals 15 residues. Germline CDR1 SGHTA, CDR2 FQGNSA. The V gene lost 3 bases and the J gene lost 1 base, with 12 bases spanning the gap. The CDR3 sequence is CASSFWAGQNTEAFF. In nucleotides, the CDR3 is TGTGCCAGCAGCTTCTGGGCAGGGCAGAACACTGAAGCTTTCTTT.

The chain uses TRBV7-3 and TRBJ2-3; D is ambiguous. Per germline, CDR1 SGHTA and CDR2 FQGTGA. CDR3 length equals 17 residues. Trimming took off 5 bases at V and 1 base at J, with 19 bases between the two ends. CDR3 sequence: CASSPGPYVGGTDTQYF. DNA of the CDR3: TGTGCCAGCAGCCCGGGCCCATACGTTGGCGGCACAGATACGCAGTATTTT.

The genes are TRBV7-9 and TRBJ1-2; a weak D match, TRBD1 (5 bases). There are 13 residues in the CDR3. V lost 4 bases and J lost 6, with 12 bases in between. In germline, CDR1 is SEHNR, CDR2 FQNEAQ (reference sequence). The CDR3 DNA reads TGTGCCAGCAGCTCAGCGGGGGTGAATGGCTACACCTTC. Its protein product is CASSSAGVNGYTF. Together with reference TRBV7-9 and TRBJ1-2, the CDR3 gives the full variable domain: DTGVSQNPRHKITKRGQNVTFRCDPISEHNRLYWYRQTLGQGPEFLTYFQNEAQLEKSRLLSDRFSAERPKGSFSTLEIQRTEQGDSAMYLCASSSAGVNGYTFGSGTRLTVV.

This clonotype was seen more than once but under ten times. V is TRBV6-4 and J is TRBJ2-2; D is unresolved. Germline assignment: CDR1 MRHNA and CDR2 SNTAGT. The CDR3 contains 16 residues. Trimming removed 6 bases at V and 0 bases at J, with 14 bases between. The CDR3 DNA reads as TGTGCCAGCAGCGACCAAGGGCCTTCGAACACCGGGGAGCTGTTTTTT. It is translated as CASSDQGPSNTGELFF.

Only a few counts were recorded for this clonotype. J is TRBJ2-5 and V is TRBV7-2; D is unclear. The V gene lost 5 bases and the J gene lost 4 bases, with 8 bases spanning the gap. This CDR3 spans 12 amino acids. From germline, CDR1 is SGHTA and CDR2 FQGNSA. CDR3 bases: TGTGCCAGCAGCCCTCAGCGAGAGACCCAGTACTTC. This sequence encodes CASSPQRETQYF.

This clonotype was seen a few times. The chain links TRBV5-1 to TRBJ2-4, with D perhaps matching TRBD1 or TRBD2 (5 bases each). V lost 1 base and J 4 bases, leaving 12 bases between the germline ends. The CDR3 length is 15 residues. The germline V gene encodes CDR1 SGHRS and CDR2 YFSETQ. DNA for the CDR3: TGCGCCAGCAGCTTGCAGTGGGGACGGAAAAACATTCAGTACTTC. Its translation: CASSLQWGRKNIQYF.